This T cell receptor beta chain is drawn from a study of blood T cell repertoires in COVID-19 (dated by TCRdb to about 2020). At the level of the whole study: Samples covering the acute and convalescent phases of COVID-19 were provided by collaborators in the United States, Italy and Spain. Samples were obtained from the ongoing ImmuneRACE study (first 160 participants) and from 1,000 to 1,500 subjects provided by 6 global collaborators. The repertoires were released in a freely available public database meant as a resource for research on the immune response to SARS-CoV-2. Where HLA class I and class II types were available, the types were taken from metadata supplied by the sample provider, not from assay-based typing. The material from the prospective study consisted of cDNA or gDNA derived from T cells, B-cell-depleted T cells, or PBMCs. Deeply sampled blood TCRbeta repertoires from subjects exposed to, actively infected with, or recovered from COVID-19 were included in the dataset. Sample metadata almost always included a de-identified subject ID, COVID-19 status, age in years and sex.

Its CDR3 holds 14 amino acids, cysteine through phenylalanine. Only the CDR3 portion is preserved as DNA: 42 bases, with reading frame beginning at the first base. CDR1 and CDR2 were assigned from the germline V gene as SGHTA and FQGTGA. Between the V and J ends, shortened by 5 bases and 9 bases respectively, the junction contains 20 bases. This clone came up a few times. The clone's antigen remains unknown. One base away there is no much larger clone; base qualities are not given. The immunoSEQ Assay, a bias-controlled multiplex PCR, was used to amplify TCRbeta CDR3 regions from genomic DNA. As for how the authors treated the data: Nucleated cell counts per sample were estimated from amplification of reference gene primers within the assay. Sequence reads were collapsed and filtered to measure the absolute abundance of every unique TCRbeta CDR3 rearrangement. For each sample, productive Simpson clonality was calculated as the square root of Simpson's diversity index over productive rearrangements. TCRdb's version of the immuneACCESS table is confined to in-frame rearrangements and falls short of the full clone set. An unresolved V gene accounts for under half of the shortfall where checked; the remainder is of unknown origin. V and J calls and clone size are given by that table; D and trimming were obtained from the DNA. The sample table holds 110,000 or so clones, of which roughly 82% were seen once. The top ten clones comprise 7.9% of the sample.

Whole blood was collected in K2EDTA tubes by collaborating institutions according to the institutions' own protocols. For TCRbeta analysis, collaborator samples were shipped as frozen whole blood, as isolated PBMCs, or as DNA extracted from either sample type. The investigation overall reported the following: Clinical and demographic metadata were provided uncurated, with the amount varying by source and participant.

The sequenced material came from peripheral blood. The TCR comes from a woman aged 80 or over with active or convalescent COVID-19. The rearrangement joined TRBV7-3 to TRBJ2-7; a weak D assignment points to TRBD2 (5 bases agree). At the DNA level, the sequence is TGTGCCAGCAGCCCCTATTTCGGGGAGCCGGGGCAGTACTTC. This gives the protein CASSPYFGEPGQYF.